What follows describes a single T cell receptor (beta chain). The data were obtained in a study of blood T cell repertoires in COVID-19. Only in-frame clones appear in the TCRdb table, and some are missing; sequencing was by immunoSEQ multiplex PCR. The sample lists 55,000 to 90,000 clones; roughly 91% were seen once. From germline, CDR1 is MDHEN and CDR2 SYDVKM. The CDR3 is 15 residues long. With 4 bases removed from V and 5 bases from J, the gap between germline ends came to 15 bases. V is TRBV28 and J is TRBJ2-1; perhaps TRBD2 as D (6 bases). This sequence originates from a human donor in a cohort sampled during active COVID-19. Sequencing was carried out using peripheral blood. Here the CDR3 DNA reads TGTGCCAGCAGTTCAATATGGAGGGTCAACAATGAGCAGTTCTTC. Amino acids: CASSSIWRVNNEQFF.